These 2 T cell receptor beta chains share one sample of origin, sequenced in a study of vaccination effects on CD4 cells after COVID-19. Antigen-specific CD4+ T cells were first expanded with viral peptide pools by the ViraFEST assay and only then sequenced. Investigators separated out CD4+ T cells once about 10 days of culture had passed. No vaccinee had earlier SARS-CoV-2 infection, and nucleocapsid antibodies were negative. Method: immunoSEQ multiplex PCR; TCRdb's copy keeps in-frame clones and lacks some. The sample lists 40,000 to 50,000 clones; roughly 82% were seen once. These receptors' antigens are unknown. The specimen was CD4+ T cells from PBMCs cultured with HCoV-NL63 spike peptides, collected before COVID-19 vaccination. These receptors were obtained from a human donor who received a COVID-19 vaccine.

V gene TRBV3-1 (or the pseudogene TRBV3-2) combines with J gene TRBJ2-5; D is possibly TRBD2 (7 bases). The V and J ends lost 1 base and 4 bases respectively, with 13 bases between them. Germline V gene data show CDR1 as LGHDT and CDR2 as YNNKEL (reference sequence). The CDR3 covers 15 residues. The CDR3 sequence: CASSQVGGLRETQYF. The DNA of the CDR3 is TGTGCCAGCAGCCAAGTCGGGGGGCTAAGAGAGACCCAGTACTTC.

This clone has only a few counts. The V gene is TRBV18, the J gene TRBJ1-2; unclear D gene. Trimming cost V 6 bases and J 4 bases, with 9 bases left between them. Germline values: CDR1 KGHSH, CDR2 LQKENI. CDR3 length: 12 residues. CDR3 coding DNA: TGTGCCAGCTCGGACTCCTCCTATGGCTACACCTTC. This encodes CASSDSSYGYTF.